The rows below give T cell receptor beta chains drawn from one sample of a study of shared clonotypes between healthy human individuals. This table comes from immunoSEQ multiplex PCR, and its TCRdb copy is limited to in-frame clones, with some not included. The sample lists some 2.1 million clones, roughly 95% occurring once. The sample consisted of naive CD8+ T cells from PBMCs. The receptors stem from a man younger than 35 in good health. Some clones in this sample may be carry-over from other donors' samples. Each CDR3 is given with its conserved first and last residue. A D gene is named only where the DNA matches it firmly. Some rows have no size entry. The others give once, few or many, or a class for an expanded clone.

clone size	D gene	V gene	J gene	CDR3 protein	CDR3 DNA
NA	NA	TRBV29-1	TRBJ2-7	CSATDGLYEQYF	TGCAGCGCCACTGACGGCCTATACGAGCAGTACTTC
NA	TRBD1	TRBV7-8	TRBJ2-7	CASSPPRTGMTYEQYF	TGTGCCAGCAGCCCTCCACGGACAGGGATGACCTACGAGCAGTACTTC
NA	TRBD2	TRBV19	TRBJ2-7	CASSPRGGNLIYEQYF	TGTGCCAGTAGTCCTCGGGGGGGGAACCTAATCTACGAGCAGTACTTC
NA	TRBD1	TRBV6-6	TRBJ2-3	CASSYLYRGDTQYF	TGTGCCAGCAGTTACCTCTACAGGGGTGATACGCAGTATTTT
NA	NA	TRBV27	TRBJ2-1	CASSPLVLVGFNNEQFF	TGTGCCAGCAGTCCACTCGTTTTAGTGGGCTTTAACAATGAGCAGTTCTTC
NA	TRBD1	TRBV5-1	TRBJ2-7	CASSSPGGTGLFHEQYF	TGCGCCAGCAGCTCCCCCGGCGGGACAGGGCTTTTCCACGAGCAGTACTTC
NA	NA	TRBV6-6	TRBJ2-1	CASRTGGPTYNEQFF	TGTGCCAGCAGGACGGGGGGCCCCACCTACAATGAGCAGTTCTTC
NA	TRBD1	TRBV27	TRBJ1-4	CASSLFPGQSDEKLFF	TGTGCCAGCAGTTTATTCCCGGGACAGTCGGATGAAAAACTGTTTTTT
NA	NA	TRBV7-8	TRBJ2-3	CASSLRIRAESTDTQYF	TGTGCCAGCAGCTTACGCATCCGGGCGGAGAGCACAGATACGCAGTATTTT
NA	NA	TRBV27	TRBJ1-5	CASSQIYGQPQHF	TGTGCCAGCAGCCAGATTTACGGTCAGCCCCAGCATTTT
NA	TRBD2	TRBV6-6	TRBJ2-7	CASSYGAGYEQYF	TGTGCCAGCAGTTACGGAGCGGGGTACGAGCAGTACTTC
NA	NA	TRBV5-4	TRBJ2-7	CASKLTAGPYEQYF	TGTGCCAGCAAACTCACGGCGGGACCCTACGAGCAGTACTTC
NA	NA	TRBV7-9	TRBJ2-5	CASRTEWETQYF	TGTGCCAGCAGGACTGAGTGGGAGACCCAGTACTTC
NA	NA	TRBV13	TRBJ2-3	CASSPGGGTDTQYF	TGTGCCAGCAGCCCCGGAGGAGGCACAGATACGCAGTATTTT
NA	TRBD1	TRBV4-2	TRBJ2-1	CASSRDRGFYNEQFF	TGTGCCAGCAGCCGCGACAGGGGTTTTTACAATGAGCAGTTCTTC
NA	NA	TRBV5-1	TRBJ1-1	CASSSYSTGPDWRVAFF	TGCGCCAGCAGCTCGTACAGTACAGGGCCGGACTGGCGGGTGGCTTTCTTT
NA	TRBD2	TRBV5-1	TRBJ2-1	CASSVSGRGNEQFF	TGCGCCAGCAGCGTTAGCGGGAGGGGCAATGAGCAGTTCTTC
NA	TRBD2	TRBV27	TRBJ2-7	CASGPGLGNYEQYF	TGTGCCAGCGGACCGGGACTAGGGAACTACGAGCAGTACTTC
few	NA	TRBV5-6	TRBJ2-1	CASSLDNEQFF	TGTGCCAGCAGCTTGGACAATGAGCAGTTCTTC
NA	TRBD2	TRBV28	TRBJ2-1	CASSPRLAGNNEQFF	TGTGCCAGCAGTCCAAGACTAGCGGGGAACAATGAGCAGTTCTTC
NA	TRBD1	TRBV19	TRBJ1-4	CASSNRGVAEKLFF	TGTGCCAGTAGTAACAGGGGAGTAGCTGAAAAACTGTTTTTT
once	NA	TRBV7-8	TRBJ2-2	CASSRKYTPTNTGELFF	TGTGCCAGCAGCCGTAAATATACCCCGACCAACACCGGGGAGCTGTTTTTT
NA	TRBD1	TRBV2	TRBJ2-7	CACRDRSSYEQYF	TGTGCCTGCCGGGACAGGAGCTCCTACGAGCAGTACTTC
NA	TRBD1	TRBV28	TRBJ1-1	CASSNTRDRKNTEAFF	TGTGCCAGCAGTAACACCCGGGACAGAAAGAACACTGAAGCTTTCTTT
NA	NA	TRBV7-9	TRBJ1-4	CASSFGEGKLFF	NA
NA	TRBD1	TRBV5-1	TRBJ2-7	CASSSGTGLYEQYF	TGCGCCAGCAGCTCCGGGACAGGGCTCTACGAGCAGTACTTC
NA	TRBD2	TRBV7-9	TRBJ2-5	CASSLSSGETQYF	TGTGCCAGCAGCTTGAGTAGCGGGGAGACCCAGTACTTC
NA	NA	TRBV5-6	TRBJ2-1	CASSPQNNEQFF	TGTGCCAGCAGTCCACAGAACAATGAGCAGTTCTTC
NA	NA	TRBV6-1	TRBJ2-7	CASSPLGAYEQYF	TGTGCCAGCAGTCCTCTCGGTGCCTACGAGCAGTACTTC
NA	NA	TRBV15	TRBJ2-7	CATSRAAGISYEQYF	TGTGCCACCAGCAGAGCGGCAGGCATCTCCTACGAGCAGTACTTC
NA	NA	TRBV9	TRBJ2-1	CASSPGLADYNEQFF	TGTGCCAGCAGCCCCGGGTTAGCGGACTACAATGAGCAGTTCTTC
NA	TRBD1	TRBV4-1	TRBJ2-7	CASSPGTGFYEQYF	TGCGCCAGCAGCCCCGGGACAGGGTTCTACGAGCAGTACTTC
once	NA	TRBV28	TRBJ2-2	CASLSRAGELFF	TGTGCCAGTTTATCCAGGGCCGGGGAGCTGTTTTTT
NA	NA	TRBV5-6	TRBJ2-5	CASSLGLALETQYF	TGTGCCAGCAGCTTGGGGCTAGCGCTAGAGACCCAGTACTTC
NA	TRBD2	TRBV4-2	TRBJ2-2	CASSQVGLAGGGGTGELFF	TGTGCCAGCAGCCAAGTGGGCCTAGCGGGAGGAGGTGGGACCGGGGAGCTGTTTTTT
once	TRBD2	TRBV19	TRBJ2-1	CASRRGTSGPEAPYNEQFF	TGTGCCAGTAGACGAGGGACTAGCGGGCCGGAGGCCCCCTACAATGAGCAGTTCTTC
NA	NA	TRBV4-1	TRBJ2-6	CASSQDSFIVLSSGANVLTF	TGCGCCAGCAGCCAAGACTCTTTCATTGTGTTGAGCTCTGGGGCCAACGTCCTGACTTTC
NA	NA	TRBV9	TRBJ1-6	CASSVGGGKNSPLHF	TGTGCCAGCAGCGTCGGGGGGGGCAAGAATTCACCCCTCCACTTT
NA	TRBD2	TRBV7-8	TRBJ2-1	CASSTNLAGVWNEQFF	TGTGCCAGCAGCACCAACTTAGCGGGAGTTTGGAATGAGCAGTTCTTC
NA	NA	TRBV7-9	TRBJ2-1	CASSPPRSNEQFF	TGTGCCAGCAGCCCTCCTCGGTCCAATGAGCAGTTCTTC
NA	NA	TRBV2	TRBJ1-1	CASIRAEARTEAFF	TGTGCCAGCATCAGGGCCGAGGCTCGGACTGAAGCTTTCTTT
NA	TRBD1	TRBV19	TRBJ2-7	CASSIFRTGTYEQYF	TGTGCCAGTAGTATCTTTCGGACAGGCACCTACGAGCAGTACTTC
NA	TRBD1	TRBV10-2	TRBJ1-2	CASSADRANYGYTF	TGCGCCAGCAGTGCGGACAGGGCCAACTATGGCTACACCTTC
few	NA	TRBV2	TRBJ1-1	CASSGRQNTEAFF	TGTGCCAGCAGTGGTAGACAGAACACTGAAGCTTTCTTT
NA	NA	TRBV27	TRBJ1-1	CASSLSVSGGEAFF	TGTGCCAGCAGTTTATCGGTATCTGGGGGTGAAGCTTTCTTT
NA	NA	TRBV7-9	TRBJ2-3	CASTWESLGTDTQYF	TGTGCCAGCACTTGGGAGTCCTTGGGAACTGATACGCAGTATTTT